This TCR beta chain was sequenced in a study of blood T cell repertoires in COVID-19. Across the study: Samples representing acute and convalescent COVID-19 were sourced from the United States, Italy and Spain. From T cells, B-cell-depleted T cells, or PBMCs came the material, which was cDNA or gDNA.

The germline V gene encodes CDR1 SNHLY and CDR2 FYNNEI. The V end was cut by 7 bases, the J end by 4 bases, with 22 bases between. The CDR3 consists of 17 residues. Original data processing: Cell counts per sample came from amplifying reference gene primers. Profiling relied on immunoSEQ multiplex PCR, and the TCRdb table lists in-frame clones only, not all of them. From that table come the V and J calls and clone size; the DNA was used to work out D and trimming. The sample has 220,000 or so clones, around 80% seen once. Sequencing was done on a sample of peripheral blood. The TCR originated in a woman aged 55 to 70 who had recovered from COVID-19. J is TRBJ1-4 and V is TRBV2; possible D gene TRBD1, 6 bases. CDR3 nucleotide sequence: TGTGCCAGCATTTTACAGGGCCCCCGCCTCGTTAATGAAAAACTGTTTTTT. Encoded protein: CASILQGPRLVNEKLFF.